One sample yielded the 23 T cell receptor beta chains listed below, sequenced in a study of CD8 T cells in Susac syndrome. RNA, at about 0.45 to 1 ug, was reverse transcribed with random hexamers. From the immunoSEQ multiplex PCR reads, TCRdb called clonotypes with MiXCR, one entry per CDR3 protein. Here the sample spans 160,000 or so distinct CDR3 sequences, approximately 96% being singletons. The specimen was CD8+ T cells from PBMCs. Every receptor here comes from a human donor with multiple sclerosis.

This chain links TRBV20-1 with TRBJ2-7; 7 nucleotides agree with TRBD1. CDR3 length: 13 residues. Germline CDR1 reads DFQATT; CDR2 reads SNEGSKA (reference sequence). V lost 5 bases to trimming and J lost 4 bases; unmatched junction nucleotides: 8. CDR3 sequence reads: CSAPRTGEYEQYF. The CDR3 nucleotides read TGCAGTGCTCCAAGGACAGGAGAATACGAGCAGTACTTC.

The V gene is TRBV6-5, the J gene TRBJ1-1; D is uncertain. This CDR3 is 14 amino acids long. Germline V gives CDR1 MNHEY, CDR2 SVGAGI. V lost 2 bases and J 0 bases, leaving 7 bases between the germline ends. The CDR3 sequence: CASSYASMNTEAFF. The CDR3, as DNA: TGTGCCAGCAGTTACGCCAGTATGAACACTGAAGCTTTCTTT.

The rearrangement joins TRBV25-1 to TRBJ2-7; a possible D gene is TRBD1 (5 bases). Trimming pared 5 bases from V and 7 bases from J, leaving 15 bases between. Germline V lookup: CDR1 MGHDK, CDR2 SYGVNS. The CDR3 consists of 13 residues. CDR3 coding DNA: TGTGCCAGCAGTACAGATGGGGCCTGGGAGCAGTACTTC. This gives the protein CASSTDGAWEQYF.

This chain uses TRBV4-1 with TRBJ1-1; 7 positions agree with TRBD1. V shed 4 bases and J 5 bases; nucleotides not matched to a gene: 10. CDR1 MGHRA and CDR2 YSYEKL come from the germline V gene. The CDR3 runs 15 residues. DNA of the CDR3: TGCGCCAGCAGCCTGAATACAGGGGCTGGTACTGAAGCTTTCTTT. Encoded protein: CASSLNTGAGTEAFF.

The chain uses TRBV9 and TRBJ2-7; D unresolved. V dropped 1 base and J dropped 2 bases, with 7 bases sitting between them. The CDR3 loop spans 13 amino acids. Per germline, CDR1 SGDLS and CDR2 YYNGEE. As DNA, the CDR3 is TGTGCCAGCAGCGTAAACAGCGCCTACGAGCAGTACTTC. Translating gives CASSVNSAYEQYF.

The chain uses TRBV20-1 and TRBJ2-7, with a weak D call TRBD2 (5 bases). CDR1 and CDR2 (germline): DFQATT, SNEGSKA (reference sequence). V lost 0 bases and J 3 bases, leaving 12 bases between the germline ends. This CDR3 has 14 amino acids. The CDR3 loop reads CSARDRGDNYEQYF. CDR3 in DNA: TGCAGTGCTAGAGATCGGGGTGACAACTACGAGCAGTACTTC.

The chain uses TRBV28 and TRBJ2-7; tentatively, D is TRBD1 (6 bases). Germline CDR1 and CDR2: MDHEN and SYDVKM. The germline V and J ends were trimmed by 11 bases and 4 bases, with 15 bases remaining between them. The CDR3 has 12 amino acids. CDR3 sequence (DNA): TGTGCCTCGGCCAGGGGAGTGTACGAGCAGTACTTC. Protein product: CASARGVYEQYF.

The V and J genes are TRBV7-9 and TRBJ1-1; D unresolved. The CDR3 runs 12 residues. Germline-derived CDR1 and CDR2 are SEHNR and FQNEAQ (reference sequence). Trimming removed 3 bases at V and 6 bases at J, with 8 bases between. The CDR3 DNA reads TGTGCCAGCAGCTTGGGAAAGTCTGAAGCTTTCTTT. Translation gives CASSLGKSEAFF.

The V and J genes are TRBV6-2 or TRBV6-3 and TRBJ1-2; D gene unclear. Looked up from germline, CDR1 is MNHEY and CDR2 is SVGEGT. This CDR3 is built from 16 residues. The V end was cut by 2 bases, the J end by 5 bases, with 18 bases between. The CDR3 region is CASSYMRSARRYGYTF. CDR3 nucleotide sequence: TGTGCCAGCAGTTACATGCGGTCGGCTCGACGTTATGGCTACACCTTC.

The rearrangement joins TRBV10-3 to TRBJ2-7, with 7 positions matching TRBD1. Germline V gene data show CDR1 as ENHRY and CDR2 as SYGVKD. This CDR3 contains 12 residues. V trimming: 11 bases; J trimming: 0 bases; junction bases outside the gene matches: 4. The CDR3 spells CASGTASYEQYF. CDR3 bases: TGTGCCTCAGGGACAGCCTCCTACGAGCAGTACTTC.

The gene calls are TRBV9 and TRBJ2-7; 9 positions agree with TRBD1. Germline V lookup: CDR1 SGDLS, CDR2 YYNGEE. J gave up 7 bases and V 1 base, and 9 bases lay outside the gene matches. This CDR3 region has 15 residues. The CDR3 bases are TGTGCCAGCAGCGTACGGGACAGGGCCATTGAGGAGCAGTACTTC. Translating it yields CASSVRDRAIEEQYF. The whole variable domain, filled in from reference TRBV9 and TRBJ2-7, reads DSGVTQTPKHLITATGQRVTLRCSPRSGDLSVYWYQQSLDQGLQFLIQYYNGEERAKGNILERFSAQQFPDLHSELNLSSLELGDSALYFCASSVRDRAIEEQYFGPGTRLTVT.

The chain joins TRBV7-9 to TRBJ2-7; the D is unclear. From germline, CDR1 is SEHNR and CDR2 FQNEAQ (reference sequence). V gave up 5 bases and J gave up 4 bases, with 6 bases separating them. The CDR3 covers 11 residues. The CDR3 DNA follows: TGTGCCAGCAGCATAAGTTACGAGCAGTACTTC. Amino acid sequence: CASSISYEQYF.

The genes are TRBV9 and TRBJ1-2, with D perhaps TRBD1 (6 bases). The V and J ends lost 0 bases and 5 bases respectively, with 11 bases between them. Germline V gene sequence: CDR1 SGDLS, CDR2 YYNGEE. The CDR3 has 14 residues. CDR3 sequence (DNA): TGTGCCAGCAGCGTAGGGGGGGCGCAGTATGGCTACACCTTC. This codes for CASSVGGAQYGYTF. Based on the CDR3 plus reference TRBV9 and TRBJ1-2, the full variable domain is DSGVTQTPKHLITATGQRVTLRCSPRSGDLSVYWYQQSLDQGLQFLIQYYNGEERAKGNILERFSAQQFPDLHSELNLSSLELGDSALYFCASSVGGAQYGYTFGSGTRLTVV.

About this clonotype itself: Germline and junction disagree at one end, which may indicate a read error. The chain carries TRBV7-7 and TRBJ2-1, with TRBD2 matching over 8 bases. The CDR3 consists of 18 residues. Germline values: CDR1 SSHAT, CDR2 FNYEAQ (reference sequence). This CDR3 is CASSSHPPGTSVYNEQFF. CDR3 bases: TGTGCTAGCAGCTCCCACCCCCCCGGGACTAGTGTCTACAATGAGCAGTTCTTC.

The V and J genes are TRBV7-9 and TRBJ2-7, with 8 bases matching TRBD2. The CDR3 extends over 13 amino acids. Germline loops: CDR1 SEHNR, CDR2 FQNEAQ (reference sequence). V gave up 5 bases and J gave up 4 bases; unmatched junction bases: 4. The CDR3: CASSGSGAYEQYF. The CDR3 DNA reads TGTGCCAGCAGCGGTAGCGGGGCGTACGAGCAGTACTTC. Together with reference TRBV7-9 and TRBJ2-7, the CDR3 gives the full variable domain: DTGVSQNPRHKITKRGQNVTFRCDPISEHNRLYWYRQTLGQGPEFLTYFQNEAQLEKSRLLSDRFSAERPKGSFSTLEIQRTEQGDSAMYLCASSGSGAYEQYFGPGTRLTVT.

The table lists this clonotype with a count of one. The chain carries TRBV7-9 and TRBJ2-4; the D gene is possibly TRBD2 (8 bases). The V end lost 5 bases, the J end lost 5 bases, and 16 bases lay between the germline ends. This CDR3 contains 15 residues. The germline gives CDR1 SEHNR, CDR2 FQNEAQ (reference sequence). The CDR3 bases are TGTGCCAGCAGCCCCGGGGGGGGACAGCAAAACATTCAGTACTTC. It encodes CASSPGGGQQNIQYF. Combining the CDR3 with reference TRBV7-9 and TRBJ2-4 gives the whole variable domain DTGVSQNPRHKITKRGQNVTFRCDPISEHNRLYWYRQTLGQGPEFLTYFQNEAQLEKSRLLSDRFSAERPKGSFSTLEIQRTEQGDSAMYLCASSPGGGQQNIQYFGAGTRLSVL.

The rearrangement uses TRBV13 and TRBJ1-1; TRBD1 agrees at 8 bases. CDR1 and CDR2 (germline): PRHDT, FYEKMQ (reference sequence). The V segment lost 5 bases and the J segment 8 bases; nucleotides outside the gene matches: 10. This CDR3 region has 14 residues. CDR3 amino acids: CASSARTGQAEAFF. The CDR3 nucleotides read TGTGCCAGCAGCGCACGTACGGGACAGGCCGAAGCTTTCTTT.

The V gene is TRBV10-3, the J gene TRBJ1-5; D is perhaps TRBD1 (6 bases). Germline loops: CDR1 ENHRY, CDR2 SYGVKD. The CDR3 sequence is 15 residues long. The V end was cut by 6 bases, the J end by 7 bases, with 19 bases between. The DNA for the CDR3 is TGTGCCATCAGGGCCTCAGGGGAATCGAGCCAGCCCCAGCATTTT. Its translation: CAIRASGESSQPQHF.

V usage is TRBV20-1 and J usage is TRBJ1-2, with 12 bases lining up with TRBD1. Trimming at V came to 0 bases and at J to 7 bases, leaving 6 bases not matched to a gene. The germline V gene has CDR1 DFQATT and CDR2 SNEGSKA (reference sequence). This CDR3 is built from 15 residues. Written as DNA, the CDR3 is TGCAGTGCTAGAGAACGGGACAGGGGGCTGGGTGGCTACACCTTC. Its protein is CSARERDRGLGGYTF.

This chain links TRBV29-1 with TRBJ2-1; no clear D gene. The CDR3 is 14 residues long. CDR1 and CDR2 from the germline V gene are SQVTM and ANQGSEA. Trimming stripped 4 bases from V and 2 bases from J, with 12 bases between. CDR3 sequence: CSVGTETTYNEQFF. In nucleotides, the CDR3 is TGCAGCGTTGGGACGGAAACGACCTACAATGAGCAGTTCTTC.

The chain couples TRBV12-5 to TRBJ1-5; 7 bases align to TRBD1. This CDR3 region has 15 residues. Germline V CDR1 and CDR2: LGHNT, FRNRAP. The V segment lost 0 bases and the J segment 5 bases; nucleotides outside the gene matches: 4. The CDR3: CASGLVGTGDQPQHF. The DNA of the CDR3 is TGTGCTAGTGGTTTGGTAGGAACAGGGGATCAGCCCCAGCATTTT.

This chain links TRBV12-3 or TRBV12-4 with TRBJ2-1; D gene unclear. V shed 3 bases and J shed 6 bases, with 3 bases lying between them. CDR3 length: 11 residues. In DNA, the CDR3 is TGTGCCAGCAGTTTGCGCAATGAGCAGTTCTTC. Protein sequence: CASSLRNEQFF.

The chain is built from TRBV2 and TRBJ2-7; the D gene could be TRBD1 or TRBD2 (5 bases each). The germline V gene encodes CDR1 SNHLY and CDR2 FYNNEI. Trimming took 6 bases from V and 5 from J, leaving 5 bases between them. The CDR3 spans 10 residues. Written as DNA, the CDR3 is TGTGCCAGCAGGGGGGACGAGCAGTACTTC. Protein sequence: CASRGDEQYF.